These 12 T cell receptor beta chains share one sample of origin, sequenced in a study of blood T cells in healthy people across ages. Alongside a J-beta primer mix, a sample-barcoded 5' primer served in a second PCR lasting about 7 to 11 cycles. TCRdb redid the calling of the 5' RACE reads with MiXCR, one entry per CDR3 protein. The table lists just under 750,000 distinct CDR3 sequences, over 20% of them singletons, with under 25% in the top ten. The sequencing sample was made of blood. These receptors were collected from a man in his 70s in good health.

This clonotype was picked up one time. The chain carries TRBV27 and TRBJ1-2, with TRBD1 matching over 9 bases. The CDR3 runs 15 residues. Germline CDR1 reads MNHEY; CDR2 reads SMNVEV (reference sequence). With 3 bases clipped from V and 4 bases from J, the junction kept 6 bases outside the gene matches. The DNA of the CDR3 is TGTGCCAGCAGTTTCGCGGACAGGGGAATCTATGGCTACACCTTC. Protein product: CASSFADRGIYGYTF.

The chain recombines TRBV19 with TRBJ1-1, with D maybe TRBD1 (6 bases). The CDR3 totals 15 residues. Germline assignment: CDR1 LNHDA and CDR2 SQIVND (reference sequence). The V end lost 5 bases, the J end lost 3 bases, and 16 bases lay between the germline ends. Here the CDR3 reads CASSSTGSPDTEAFF. In DNA, the CDR3 is TGTGCCAGTAGTTCCACAGGGTCCCCGGACACTGAAGCTTTCTTT.

The chain combines TRBV7-2 with TRBJ1-2; D perhaps matches TRBD1 (5 bases). The V and J ends lost 0 bases and 7 bases respectively, with 12 bases between them. From germline, CDR1 is SGHTA and CDR2 FQGNSA. CDR3 length: 14 residues. Here the CDR3 reads CASSLAGGFRGYTF. In DNA form, the CDR3 reads TGTGCCAGCAGCTTAGCCGGGGGTTTTCGTGGCTACACCTTC. The full variable domain, in which reference TRBV7-2 and TRBJ1-2 provide the parts outside the CDR3, is GAGVSQSPSNKVTEKGKDVELRCDPISGHTALYWYRQSLGQGLEFLIYFQGNSAPDKSGLPSDRFSAERTGGSVSTLTIQRTQQEDSAVYLCASSLAGGFRGYTFGSGTRLTVV.

The chain carries TRBV12-3 or TRBV12-4 and TRBJ2-1; D unresolved. CDR3 length: 11 residues. Trimming pared 6 bases from V and 9 bases from J, leaving 9 bases between. The CDR3 DNA is TGTGCCAGCAGCATAGTTGCTGAGCAGTTCTTC. This gives the protein CASSIVAEQFF.

This clonotype was recorded a few times. Relative to the germline gene, one junction end is altered; a read error may explain this. This chain joins TRBV5-6 and TRBJ1-4; the D gene is possibly TRBD1 (5 bases). Germline CDR1 is SGHDT and CDR2 is YYEEEE. There are 18 residues in the CDR3. CDR3 amino acids: CANSSRSSVRGTNEKLFF. Written as DNA, the CDR3 is TGTGCCAACAGCTCTAGATCTAGCGTGCGGGGGACTAATGAAAAACTGTTTTTT.

This clonotype was seen a handful of times. The CDR3 DNA reads TGCAGTGCTTCCCTACTAGCGGGAGACCCCTCCTACAATGAGCAGTTCTTC. Residues: CSASLLAGDPSYNEQFF. J is TRBJ2-1 and V is TRBV20-1, with TRBD2 matching 11 bases. V shed 5 bases, J shed 0 bases, and the junction held 9 bases outside the gene matches. The CDR3 runs to 17 residues. The germline V gene has CDR1 DFQATT and CDR2 SNEGSKA (reference sequence).

This clonotype has at least ten counts. V is TRBV12-3 or TRBV12-4 and J is TRBJ2-5; D is ambiguous. The V gene lost 3 bases and the J gene lost 3 bases, with 5 bases spanning the gap. The length of the CDR3 is 12 residues. As DNA, the CDR3 is TGTGCCAGCAGTTTCGGAGAAGAGACCCAGTACTTC. Translation: CASSFGEETQYF.

This clonotype was seen a single time. The V call is TRBV7-2, the J call TRBJ2-1; possible D gene TRBD2, 6 bases. V lost 5 bases to trimming and J lost 2 bases, with 13 bases between them. The CDR3 totals 15 residues. Germline CDR1 reads SGHTA; CDR2 reads FQGNSA. In DNA, the CDR3 is TGTGCCAGCAGCCCCGGGGGTTTACCCTACAATGAGCAGTTCTTC. Its translation: CASSPGGLPYNEQFF.

J is TRBJ2-2 and V is TRBV5-1; D might be TRBD1 (6 bases). The CDR3 totals 15 residues. V was shortened by 6 bases and J by 1 base, with 13 bases between the two germline ends. In germline, CDR1 is SGHRS, CDR2 YFSETQ. The CDR3 DNA follows: TGCGCCAGCAAATCCGGGACACAGAACACCGGGGAGCTGTTTTTT. This encodes CASKSGTQNTGELFF.

In its sample, this clonotype was seen a few times. No conserved phenylalanine or tryptophan is present at the end of the CDR3, so a read error is the likely explanation. This chain's CDR3 is CSVTPMNTEAFL. The CDR3 coding sequence is TGCAGCGTTACCCCGATGAACACTGAAGCTTTCCTT. This chain joins TRBV29-1 and TRBJ1-1; D gene ambiguous. Germline CDR1 is SQVTM and CDR2 is ANQGSEA. The V end was cut by 5 bases, the J end by 0 bases, with 7 bases between. The CDR3 covers 12 residues.

This clonotype was seen many times. J is TRBJ2-1 and V is TRBV7-2, with D perhaps being TRBD1 or TRBD2 (5 bases each). In germline, CDR1 is SGHTA, CDR2 FQGNSA. Trimming took off 4 bases at V and 5 bases at J, with 12 bases between the two ends. CDR3 length: 14 amino acids. CDR3 sequence (DNA): TGTGCCAGCAGCTCACCGGGACGCAACAATGAGCAGTTCTTC. This sequence encodes CASSSPGRNNEQFF.

The CDR3 sequence: CASRTTGMNTGELFF. The CDR3 nucleotides read TGTGCCAGCAGAACGACAGGGATGAACACCGGGGAGCTGTTTTTT. This chain connects TRBV28 to TRBJ2-2, with 7 positions matching TRBD1. V trimming: 6 bases; J trimming: 1 base; junction bases outside the gene matches: 5. The CDR3 sequence is 15 residues long. Germline CDR1 is MDHEN and CDR2 is SYDVKM.